The subject of this entry is one TCR beta chain. In the source study's methods: Reference gene primer amplification in the assay estimated nucleated cell counts. Only in-frame clones appear in the TCRdb table, and some are missing; sequencing was by immunoSEQ multiplex PCR. V, J and clone size are those of that table, while D and trimming were read from the DNA. The table lists some 310,000 clones, around 87% of them singletons. The data were taken from a study of blood T cell repertoires in COVID-19. As for the study in general: Researchers got acute and convalescent COVID-19 samples from the United States, Italy and Spain. Sources were T cells, B-cell-depleted T cells, or PBMCs; the material itself was cDNA or gDNA.

The V gene end was trimmed by 4 bases and the J gene end by 4 bases; junction bases not matched to a gene: 6. The length of the CDR3 is 15 residues. From germline, CDR1 is SGDLS and CDR2 YYNGEE. The sample consisted of peripheral blood. The chain uses TRBV9 and TRBJ1-3; 9 bases line up with TRBD1. This receptor was identified in a man aged 50-59 years with active or convalescent COVID-19. The CDR3 DNA follows: TGTGCCAGCAGCTCCGGGACAGGGAACGGAAACACCATATATTTT. The encoded protein is CASSSGTGNGNTIYF.